Listed below are T cell receptor beta chains from one sample, sequenced in a study of T cell responses to AZD1222 COVID-19 vaccine. The data were produced by immunoSEQ multiplex PCR, yet TCRdb's version contains in-frame clones alone and is incomplete. Seen here are fewer than 100,000 clones, 70% to 90% observed once, and the top ten hold under 25%. The source material was peripheral blood, sampled on day 0 of AZD1222 vaccination. The receptors derive from an adult in good health. Both conserved end residues are part of each CDR3. A D gene is named only where the DNA matches it firmly. Clone size appears in some rows only: once, few, many, or a class for an expanded clone.

v_call: TRBV7-2
d_call: TRBD2
clone_size: .
j_call: TRBJ2-7
cdr3_nt: TGTGCCAGCAGCTTAGCAGCGGGGGACTACGAGCAGTACTTC
cdr3_aa: CASSLAAGDYEQYF

v_call: TRBV28
d_call: .
clone_size: .
j_call: TRBJ2-3
cdr3_nt: TGTGCCAGCACATTGCGGTCCTTAATTAGCACGAATACGCAGTATTTT
cdr3_aa: CASTLRSLISTNTQYF

v_call: TRBV27
d_call: TRBD1
clone_size: .
j_call: TRBJ2-1
cdr3_nt: TGTGCCAGCAGTCATTCACAGGGGGCGCAGGATGAGCAGTTCTTC
cdr3_aa: CASSHSQGAQDEQFF

v_call: TRBV5-6
d_call: TRBD1
clone_size: .
j_call: TRBJ1-1
cdr3_nt: TGTGCCAGCAGCCAGACAGGGGGCAAGGAGGCTTTCTTT
cdr3_aa: CASSQTGGKEAFF

v_call: TRBV10-3
d_call: .
clone_size: .
j_call: TRBJ1-1
cdr3_nt: TGTGCCATCAGTGAAGCGGCTAGAGGGAATGAAGCTTTCTTT
cdr3_aa: CAISEAARGNEAFF

v_call: TRBV11-2
d_call: .
clone_size: once
j_call: TRBJ1-5
cdr3_nt: TGTGCCAGCAGCTTAGAAGGGGGGAATCAGCCCCAGCATTTT
cdr3_aa: CASSLEGGNQPQHF

v_call: TRBV6-5
d_call: TRBD1
clone_size: .
j_call: TRBJ2-4
cdr3_nt: TGTGCCAGCAGCCCCACAGGGGGCTTGAGGGACATTCAGTACTTC
cdr3_aa: CASSPTGGLRDIQYF

v_call: TRBV20-1
d_call: TRBD1
clone_size: .
j_call: TRBJ1-1
cdr3_nt: TGCAGTGCCGGGACAGTCACTGAAGCTTTCTTT
cdr3_aa: CSAGTVTEAFF

v_call: TRBV9
d_call: TRBD2
clone_size: .
j_call: TRBJ2-1
cdr3_nt: TGTGCCAGCAGCGGGGGAGCGGGAATATACAATGAGCAGTTCTTC
cdr3_aa: CASSGGAGIYNEQFF

v_call: TRBV5-5
d_call: TRBD1
clone_size: once
j_call: TRBJ1-5
cdr3_nt: TGTGCCAGCAGCCATGCCAGGGGGCCTGGGAATCAGCCCCAGCATTTT
cdr3_aa: CASSHARGPGNQPQHF

v_call: TRBV5-1
d_call: TRBD1
clone_size: .
j_call: TRBJ1-4
cdr3_nt: TGCGCCAGCAGCCCCGGGACAGCAGATGAAAAACTGTTTTTT
cdr3_aa: CASSPGTADEKLFF

v_call: TRBV3-1/TRBV3-2
d_call: .
clone_size: .
j_call: TRBJ1-1
cdr3_nt: TGTGCCAGCAGCCGCTTCGGGGCCACTGAAGCTTTCTTT
cdr3_aa: CASSRFGATEAFF

v_call: TRBV3-1/TRBV3-2
d_call: .
clone_size: few
j_call: TRBJ2-7
cdr3_nt: TGTGCCAGCAGCCAAGAGGGGGCCTACGAGCAGTACTTC
cdr3_aa: CASSQEGAYEQYF

v_call: TRBV5-4
d_call: TRBD1
clone_size: .
j_call: TRBJ1-4
cdr3_nt: TGTGCCAGCAGCTTGGGGGGGACAGGAAATGAAAAACTGTTTTTT
cdr3_aa: CASSLGGTGNEKLFF

v_call: TRBV28
d_call: TRBD1
clone_size: .
j_call: TRBJ1-3
cdr3_nt: TGTGCCAGCTACGGGACAGGGATTGGAAACACCATATATTTT
cdr3_aa: CASYGTGIGNTIYF

v_call: TRBV9
d_call: .
clone_size: .
j_call: TRBJ2-7
cdr3_nt: TGTGCCAGCAGCGTACAGCCAGGCTGGGAGCAGTACTTC
cdr3_aa: CASSVQPGWEQYF

v_call: TRBV7-8
d_call: TRBD1
clone_size: once
j_call: TRBJ2-3
cdr3_nt: TGTGCCAGCAGCTTTGACAGGGCCACAGATACGCAGTATTTT
cdr3_aa: CASSFDRATDTQYF

v_call: TRBV10-3
d_call: TRBD1
clone_size: .
j_call: TRBJ1-6
cdr3_nt: TGTGCCATCAGGGGTGGGACAGGGTCCCACTCCTATAATTCACCCCTCCACTTT
cdr3_aa: CAIRGGTGSHSYNSPLHF

v_call: TRBV6-5
d_call: .
clone_size: .
j_call: TRBJ2-1
cdr3_nt: TGTGCCAGCAGACTGGACTCGAGCTCCTACAATGAGCAGTTCTTC
cdr3_aa: CASRLDSSSYNEQFF

v_call: TRBV19
d_call: .
clone_size: .
j_call: TRBJ2-7
cdr3_nt: TGTGCCAGTAGTTTAGGACAGTCGACCTACGAGCAGTACTTC
cdr3_aa: CASSLGQSTYEQYF

v_call: TRBV4-1
d_call: .
clone_size: .
j_call: TRBJ1-4
cdr3_nt: TGCGCCAGCAGCCAAGATGGAGCAGGGGATGAAAAACTGTTTTTT
cdr3_aa: CASSQDGAGDEKLFF

v_call: TRBV10-3
d_call: TRBD1
clone_size: .
j_call: TRBJ1-5
cdr3_nt: TGTGCCACCACGCCGGGACAGGGGAACAATCAGCCCCAGCATTTT
cdr3_aa: CATTPGQGNNQPQHF

v_call: TRBV4-2
d_call: .
clone_size: .
j_call: TRBJ1-5
cdr3_nt: TGTGCCAGCAGCCAAGATGGAGGGCAGGGCGGTCAGCCCCAGCATTTT
cdr3_aa: CASSQDGGQGGQPQHF

v_call: TRBV4-1
d_call: .
clone_size: few
j_call: TRBJ1-5
cdr3_nt: TGCGCCAGCAGCCAAGGCCAGGGTAATCAGCCCCAGCATTTT
cdr3_aa: CASSQGQGNQPQHF

v_call: TRBV6-5
d_call: TRBD2
clone_size: .
j_call: TRBJ2-7
cdr3_nt: TGTGCCAGCAGTTACTCCAGGACTAGCGGGGGGTACGAGCAGTACTTC
cdr3_aa: CASSYSRTSGGYEQYF

v_call: TRBV9
d_call: .
clone_size: .
j_call: TRBJ2-5
cdr3_nt: TGTGCCAGCAGCGTAGTCGGAGGCAAAGAGACCCAGTACTTC
cdr3_aa: CASSVVGGKETQYF

v_call: TRBV7-2
d_call: .
clone_size: .
j_call: TRBJ2-7
cdr3_nt: TGTGCCAGCAGCTTAAGTCCTATTTACTACGAGCAGTACTTC
cdr3_aa: CASSLSPIYYEQYF

v_call: TRBV7-2
d_call: .
clone_size: .
j_call: TRBJ1-1
cdr3_nt: TGTGCCAGCAGCTTTGGGTCGACGAGGGCGATGATTGAAGCTTTCTTT
cdr3_aa: CASSFGSTRAMIEAFF

v_call: TRBV9
d_call: .
clone_size: .
j_call: TRBJ1-4
cdr3_nt: TGTGCCAGCACTCACCGGGGAGAGACCGGTGAAAAACTGTTTTTT
cdr3_aa: CASTHRGETGEKLFF

v_call: TRBV27
d_call: .
clone_size: once
j_call: TRBJ1-5
cdr3_nt: TGTGCCAGCAGTTTTCAAAATCAGCCCCAGCATTTT
cdr3_aa: CASSFQNQPQHF

v_call: TRBV21-1
d_call: .
clone_size: .
j_call: TRBJ2-7
cdr3_nt: TGTGCCAGGCTGGGACTAGTTGGTTACGAGCAGTACTTC
cdr3_aa: CARLGLVGYEQYF

v_call: TRBV4-1
d_call: .
clone_size: .
j_call: TRBJ1-4
cdr3_nt: TGCGCCAGCAGCCAGCCCGGGGGGGATAATGAAAAACTGTTTTTT
cdr3_aa: CASSQPGGDNEKLFF

v_call: TRBV5-1
d_call: TRBD2
clone_size: .
j_call: TRBJ2-6
cdr3_nt: TGCGCCAGCAGTTCACGGGGACTAGCGGGAGCTGGGGCCAACGTCCTGACTTTC
cdr3_aa: CASSSRGLAGAGANVLTF

v_call: TRBV10-3
d_call: TRBD1
clone_size: .
j_call: TRBJ1-1
cdr3_nt: TGTGCCATCAGTGAAGGGGACAGGGCGGCTTTCTTT
cdr3_aa: CAISEGDRAAFF

v_call: TRBV19
d_call: TRBD1
clone_size: .
j_call: TRBJ2-2
cdr3_nt: TGTGCCAGTATGCATGGGGGACAGGGGTTTTCCGGGGAGCTGTTTTTT
cdr3_aa: CASMHGGQGFSGELFF

v_call: TRBV5-1
d_call: .
clone_size: .
j_call: TRBJ2-1
cdr3_nt: TGCGCCAGCAGACACGGGCCTACGAGCTCCTACAATGAGCAGTTCTTC
cdr3_aa: CASRHGPTSSYNEQFF

v_call: TRBV7-2
d_call: TRBD2
clone_size: .
j_call: TRBJ2-4
cdr3_nt: TGTGCCAGCAGCCCCTGGACTACGCGGGGGGACATTCAGTACTTC
cdr3_aa: CASSPWTTRGDIQYF

v_call: TRBV7-9
d_call: .
clone_size: .
j_call: TRBJ1-5
cdr3_nt: TGTGCCAGCAGCTCCGGACAGCCGGGGAATCAGCCCCAGCATTTT
cdr3_aa: CASSSGQPGNQPQHF

v_call: TRBV7-2
d_call: .
clone_size: .
j_call: TRBJ2-7
cdr3_nt: TGTGCCAGCATCCAGGGGCGGTTCTACGAGCAGTACTTC
cdr3_aa: CASIQGRFYEQYF

v_call: TRBV5-1
d_call: TRBD1
clone_size: .
j_call: TRBJ1-2
cdr3_nt: TGCGCCAGCAGCTTGGCTCCAGGGGGGGGCTACACCTTC
cdr3_aa: CASSLAPGGGYTF

v_call: TRBV18
d_call: TRBD2
clone_size: once
j_call: TRBJ2-1
cdr3_nt: TGTGCCAGCTCACCATCGCGGGGGGATTACAATGAGCAGTTCTTC
cdr3_aa: CASSPSRGDYNEQFF

v_call: TRBV18
d_call: .
clone_size: few
j_call: TRBJ1-1
cdr3_nt: TGTGCCAGCTCACCCGGAGTCAACATGAACACTGAAGCTTTCTTT
cdr3_aa: CASSPGVNMNTEAFF

v_call: TRBV6-5
d_call: TRBD2
clone_size: .
j_call: TRBJ2-5
cdr3_nt: TGTGCCAGTCGCGGACTAGCGGGGGTCCAAGAGACCCAGTACTTC
cdr3_aa: CASRGLAGVQETQYF

v_call: TRBV27
d_call: .
clone_size: .
j_call: TRBJ1-1
cdr3_nt: TGTGCCAGTGGGAGGAACACTGAAGCTTTCTTT
cdr3_aa: CASGRNTEAFF

v_call: TRBV15
d_call: TRBD1
clone_size: .
j_call: TRBJ1-2
cdr3_nt: TGTGCCACCAGCGGGGACAGGGGAGACTATGGCTACACCTTC
cdr3_aa: CATSGDRGDYGYTF

v_call: TRBV6-2/TRBV6-3
d_call: .
clone_size: .
j_call: TRBJ2-5
cdr3_nt: TGTGCCAGCAGTTATGTCGGCGAAGAGACCCAGTACTTC
cdr3_aa: CASSYVGEETQYF

v_call: TRBV7-3
d_call: TRBD2
clone_size: .
j_call: TRBJ2-1
cdr3_nt: TGTGCCAGCAGCTCCGGACTAGCAAGTTCGGATGAGCAGTTCTTC
cdr3_aa: CASSSGLASSDEQFF

v_call: TRBV12-3/TRBV12-4
d_call: .
clone_size: .
j_call: TRBJ2-3
cdr3_nt: TGTGCCAGCACTTCTGAGGATACGCAGTATTTT
cdr3_aa: CASTSEDTQYF

v_call: TRBV9
d_call: .
clone_size: .
j_call: TRBJ1-2
cdr3_nt: TGTGCCAGCAGCGGTCACGAATACTACACCTTC
cdr3_aa: CASSGHEYYTF

v_call: TRBV7-2
d_call: TRBD1
clone_size: .
j_call: TRBJ1-6
cdr3_nt: TGTGCCAGCAGCTTTGGACAGGGGTATTCACCCCTCCACTTT
cdr3_aa: CASSFGQGYSPLHF

v_call: TRBV19
d_call: .
clone_size: .
j_call: TRBJ1-5
cdr3_nt: TGTGCCAGTAGTATAGGAGGGAACAATCAGCCCCAGCATTTT
cdr3_aa: CASSIGGNNQPQHF

v_call: TRBV5-1
d_call: .
clone_size: .
j_call: TRBJ2-2
cdr3_nt: TGCGCCAGCAGCTTAACAGGGTACACCGGGGAGCTGTTTTTT
cdr3_aa: CASSLTGYTGELFF

v_call: TRBV12-5
d_call: .
clone_size: few
j_call: TRBJ2-7
cdr3_nt: TGTGCTAGTGGTTTAGCCTACGAGCAGTACTTC
cdr3_aa: CASGLAYEQYF

v_call: TRBV11-2
d_call: .
clone_size: .
j_call: TRBJ1-1
cdr3_nt: TGTGCCAGCAGCTTTACAGGGAACACTGAAGCTTTCTTT
cdr3_aa: CASSFTGNTEAFF

v_call: TRBV19
d_call: TRBD1
clone_size: .
j_call: TRBJ2-3
cdr3_nt: TGTGCCAGTATAGTCCCCCCGCGGGGGGACAGGGGCTCAGATACGCAGTATTTT
cdr3_aa: CASIVPPRGDRGSDTQYF